This TCR beta chain was recorded in a study of T-cell memory formation after mild COVID-19 (dated by TCRdb to 2020 to 2022). The study in broad terms: TCR sequence clusters from the two donors were found to be largely donor specific. In a couple of donors, T-cell clones that expanded and contracted after mild COVID-19 were tracked by sequencing TCRalpha and TCRbeta repertoires over time. Two young, previously healthy adult volunteers made up the cohort, one male and one female. What the authors observed across the whole study: Some responding clones were detected in pre-infection memory, suggesting pre-existing cross-reactive memory T cells joined the SARS-CoV-2 response. The study covered only a couple of mild cases, and larger cohorts including severe cases with pre-infection samples were considered necessary. Contracting CD4+ clones were located mainly in the CM and EM memory subsets, whereas CD8+ clones were found to be enriched in EMRA. Clones that contracted from day 15 to 85 showed balanced CD4/CD8 phenotypes, whereas a second wave of clones that expanded from day 15 to 37 leaned towards CD4+. SARS-CoV-2 specificity of the second-wave clones peaking on day 37 was not confirmed.

Details on this clonotype: Its antigen remains undetermined. The input lacks base qualities; no much larger clone sits a single base away.

Ficoll-Paque density gradient centrifugation was the method used to isolate PBMCs. Instrument on record: Illumina NovaSeq 6000. Using 5'RACE with constant-segment primers, TCRalpha and TCRbeta cDNA libraries were constructed, with sample barcodes and unique molecular identifiers added in the process. RNA was extracted from every sample with Trizol reagent. Libraries were amplified in two PCR steps, with a second sample barcode and Illumina TruSeq adapters added in the second step. Libraries were sequenced on an Illumina NovaSeq with 2 x 150 bp paired-end reads. Per the original workflow: With migec v1.2.7, reads were demultiplexed and then collapsed into UMI-guided consensus sequences. Using mixcr v2.1.11, UMI consensuses were aligned to TRA and TRB V and J templates and then assembled into clonotypes. Clonotypes were classified as expanded or contracted when called significant by both edgeR and NoisET, with noise models trained on biological replicates. For edgeR calls, the cutoffs were a false discovery rate-adjusted p below 0.01 and a log2 fold-change threshold of 1. As an exploratory analysis of dynamics, max-normalized trajectories of the 1000 most abundant clonotypes were examined by PCA with hierarchical clustering. Separately sequenced CD4+ and CD8+ repertoires were used to assign the CD4 or CD8 phenotype of responding clones. The public sequencing data were trimmed at Q25 with fastp and processed into clonotypes with MiXCR by TCRdb, which kept only in-frame beta chains. Rows matching on CDR3 protein sequence are summarized as one entry with the most common DNA and genes. TCRdb, not the original authors, processed these V and J calls. The sample records about 340,000 distinct CDR3 sequences, over 10% of which are singletons. Together, the top ten hold over 20% of the sample.

The specimen was PBMCs or a T cell subset sorted from them (not recorded which). The clonotype was recovered from a man younger than 30 who had mild COVID-19 (a few samples of this study predate the infection). The sample titles of this study are shuffled in the database, so cell type and time point are left out; the donor was told from shared clones.

The DNA reads as follows: TGCGCCAGCAGTGAGTCCCGACTAGCGGGGGTCCCCTCTGGGGCCAACGTCCTGACTTTC. This translates into CASSESRLAGVPSGANVLTF. The chain uses TRBV10-1 and TRBJ2-6; 12 nucleotides in the junction match TRBD2. Trimming removed 0 bases from V and 0 bases from J; the gene matches leave 6 bases unexplained. CDR1 WNHNN and CDR2 SYGVQD are derived from the germline V gene (reference sequence). The CDR3 starts with the cysteine, ends with the phenylalanine, and has 20 residues. CDR3 DNA only is kept here, 60 bases in frame from base 1.